A single sample is the source of the 19 T cell receptor beta chains below, sequenced in a study of blood T cell repertoires in COVID-19. Sequencing was performed with immunoSEQ multiplex PCR; in TCRdb, only in-frame clones are kept and a portion is missing. The repertoire has tens of thousands of clones, more than 70% of them found once; the top ten carry around 2.9%. Input material: peripheral blood. These receptors were taken from a man between 45 and 60 years old with COVID-19, enrolled during active disease.

The chain is built from TRBV6-5 and TRBJ1-1; TRBD1 matches at 7 bases. CDR1 and CDR2 from the germline V gene are MNHEY and SVGAGI. This CDR3 is built from 15 residues. The J segment lost 1 base and the V segment lost 10 bases, leaving 12 bases of the junction unmatched. The CDR3 spells CATKFKGAPNTEAFF. The CDR3 bases are TGTGCCACCAAGTTTAAGGGGGCCCCGAACACTGAAGCTTTCTTT.

In this sample, this clone turned up once. The chain uses TRBV3-1 (or the pseudogene TRBV3-2) and TRBJ1-2; TRBD1 matches at 9 bases. The trim removed 4 bases at V and 7 bases at J, leaving 4 bases unmatched. Germline V gene data show CDR1 as LGHDT and CDR2 as YNNKEL (reference sequence). There are 13 residues in the CDR3. The CDR3 coding sequence is TGTGCCAGCAGCCTGACAGGGGGAGGTGGCTACACCTTC. Translation gives CASSLTGGGGYTF.

The chain carries TRBV5-1 and TRBJ2-7; the D gene is possibly TRBD2 (5 bases). This CDR3 spans 14 amino acids. Germline-derived CDR1 and CDR2 are SGHRS and YFSETQ. The V gene lost 0 bases and the J gene lost 3 bases, with 10 bases spanning the gap. The CDR3 coding sequence is TGCGCCAGCAGCTTGGTTGGGGAGAACTACGAGCAGTACTTC. Translated: CASSLVGENYEQYF.

This clone came up once. The chain uses TRBV12-3 or TRBV12-4 and TRBJ1-1, with D unclear. Trimming took off 4 bases at V and 3 bases at J, with 6 bases between the two ends. CDR3 length: 12 amino acids. For the CDR3, the DNA is TGTGCCAGCAGTTCCATGTACACTGAAGCTTTCTTT. This sequence encodes CASSSMYTEAFF.

The rearrangement joins TRBV5-1 to TRBJ1-1; maybe TRBD1 (6 bases). V was pared by 3 bases and J by 9 bases, with 9 bases between. Per the germline V gene, CDR1 is SGHRS and CDR2 is YFSETQ. CDR3 size: 11 residues. The CDR3: CASSSGQQAFF. The CDR3, as DNA: TGCGCCAGCAGCTCCGGACAGCAAGCTTTCTTT.

The chain employs TRBV9 and TRBJ1-2; 11 bases align to TRBD1. J lost 0 bases, V lost 0 bases, and 7 bases had no gene match. This CDR3 is built from 18 residues. Germline CDR1 SGDLS, CDR2 YYNGEE. Here the CDR3 reads CASSVGTGGSSANYGYTF. CDR3 sequence (DNA): TGTGCCAGCAGCGTAGGGACAGGGGGCTCGTCGGCTAACTATGGCTACACCTTC.

This CDR3 reads CASSSWGGKNSPLHF. For the CDR3, the DNA is TGTGCCAGTTCGAGCTGGGGAGGAAAAAATTCACCCCTCCACTTT. The chain is built from TRBV10-3 and TRBJ1-6, with D unclear. V dropped 10 bases and J dropped 7 bases, with 20 bases sitting between them. CDR3 length: 15 amino acids. The germline V gene encodes CDR1 ENHRY and CDR2 SYGVKD.

The gene calls are TRBV5-4 and TRBJ1-2; no reliable D call. The ends were cut back, 4 bases at V and 4 bases at J, with 14 bases in the middle. CDR3 length equals 14 residues. Germline V gives CDR1 SGHNT, CDR2 YYREEE (reference sequence). The CDR3 reads CASSLERAGYGYTF. The CDR3 bases are TGTGCCAGCAGCCTTGAGAGGGCAGGCTATGGCTACACCTTC.

This sequence joins TRBV20-1 and TRBJ1-2; D not certain. Germline CDR1 is DFQATT and CDR2 is SNEGSKA (reference sequence). Trimming pared 3 bases from V and 4 bases from J, leaving 12 bases between. CDR3 length: 13 residues. DNA of the CDR3: TGCAGTGCTAGTATTTCCACAACCTATGGCTACACCTTC. It translates to CSASISTTYGYTF.

This clone was observed a few times. V and J are TRBV28 and TRBJ1-5, with TRBD1 identical over 7 bases. Trimming at V came to 8 bases and at J to 2 bases, leaving 12 bases not matched to a gene. Germline CDR1 reads MDHEN; CDR2 reads SYDVKM. The CDR3 covers 16 residues. CDR3 DNA: TGTGCCAGCGGCACGGCCTACAGGGGCGGCAATCAGCCCCAGCATTTT. It codes for CASGTAYRGGNQPQHF.

This sequence joins TRBV23-1 and TRBJ2-7; D may be TRBD1 (5 bases). TRBV23-1 is an open reading frame whose function is uncertain. Trimming took 8 bases from V and 3 from J, leaving 17 bases between them. This CDR3 contains 14 residues. The CDR3 DNA follows: TGCGCCAGCGTCAGGGTAAGAGGTCTCTACGAGCAGTACTTC. Translation: CASVRVRGLYEQYF.

The CDR3: CASSQDTGWGNQPQHF. The CDR3 bases are TGTGCCAGCAGCCAAGATACAGGGTGGGGCAATCAGCCCCAGCATTTT. The V and J genes are TRBV3-1 (or the pseudogene TRBV3-2) and TRBJ1-5; D may be TRBD1 (6 bases). The CDR3 has 16 amino acids. Trimming shortened V by 0 bases and J by 2 bases, and 11 bases separated the two germline ends. Per the germline V gene, CDR1 is LGHDT and CDR2 is YNNKEL (reference sequence).

The rearrangement links TRBV3-1 (or the pseudogene TRBV3-2) to TRBJ1-4; D may be TRBD1 (5 bases). CDR1 is LGHDT and CDR2 is YNNKEL in the germline V gene (reference sequence). CDR3 length: 16 residues. V gave up 2 bases and J gave up 5 bases, with 15 bases separating them. The chain's CDR3 is CASSQFYRTVNEKLFF. In nucleotides, the CDR3 is TGTGCCAGCAGCCAATTCTACAGGACGGTAAATGAAAAACTGTTTTTT.

V gene TRBV28 combines with J gene TRBJ1-1; TRBD1 matches at 9 bases. Germline-derived CDR1 and CDR2 are MDHEN and SYDVKM. V shed 2 bases and J 2 bases; nucleotides not matched to a gene: 6. There are 16 residues in the CDR3. This CDR3 is CASSLNRGRGNTEAFF. CDR3 bases: TGTGCCAGCAGTTTAAACAGGGGGCGTGGTAACACTGAAGCTTTCTTT.

CDR3 in DNA: TGTGCCAGCAGCTTGGACCAGAGGATAGATACGCAGTATTTT. Protein product: CASSLDQRIDTQYF. The chain joins TRBV5-5 to TRBJ2-3; D ambiguous. Germline CDR1 SGHKS, CDR2 YYEKEE (reference sequence). The V gene lost 0 bases and the J gene lost 5 bases, with 10 bases spanning the gap. The CDR3 is 14 amino acids.

V and J are TRBV21-1 and TRBJ1-4; the table assigns TRBD1, which was not confirmed against the DNA. TRBV21-1 is a pseudogene segment. The CDR3 totals 16 residues. The CDR3 region is CASSIRFRGREEKLFF. The CDR3 DNA is TGTGCCAGCAGCATCCGATTCAGGGGTAGAGAAGAAAAACTGTTTTTT.

V is TRBV7-2 and J is TRBJ2-5, with 15 positions matching TRBD2. The CDR3 runs 19 residues. V lost 2 bases, J lost 5 bases, and 12 bases stayed unmatched. The germline V gene encodes CDR1 SGHTA and CDR2 FQGNSA. Here the CDR3 DNA reads TGTGCCAGCAGCTTAAGACTCGGGACTAGCGGGGGGTGGATGGAGACCCAGTACTTC. This encodes CASSLRLGTSGGWMETQYF.

The chain recombines TRBV4-2 with TRBJ1-5, with 8 bases lining up with TRBD1. Germline V lookup: CDR1 LGHNA, CDR2 YNFKEQ. This CDR3 comprises 15 residues. V was clipped by 4 bases and J by 3 bases; unmatched bases: 5. The CDR3 DNA follows: TGTGCCAGCAGCCTCGCAGGGGGCATCAATCAGCCCCAGCATTTT. Protein: CASSLAGGINQPQHF.

V and J are TRBV9 and TRBJ2-7; TRBD1 aligns across 8 bases. Germline V lookup: CDR1 SGDLS, CDR2 YYNGEE. This CDR3 comprises 13 residues. Trimming at V came to 4 bases and at J to 5 bases, leaving 5 bases not matched to a gene. CDR3 DNA: TGTGCCAGCAGCCTCGACAGGGGAGACGAGCAGTACTTC. Protein product: CASSLDRGDEQYF.